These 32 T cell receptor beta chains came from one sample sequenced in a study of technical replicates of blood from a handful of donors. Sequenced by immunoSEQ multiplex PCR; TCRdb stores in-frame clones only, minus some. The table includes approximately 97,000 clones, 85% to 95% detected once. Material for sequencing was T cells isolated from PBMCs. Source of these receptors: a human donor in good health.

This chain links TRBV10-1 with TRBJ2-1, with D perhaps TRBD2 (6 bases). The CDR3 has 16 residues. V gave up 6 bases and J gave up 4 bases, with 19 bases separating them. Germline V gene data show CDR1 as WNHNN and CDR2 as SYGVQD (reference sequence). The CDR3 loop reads CASSLLSGFGYNEQFF. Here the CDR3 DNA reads TGCGCCAGCAGCCTACTAAGCGGGTTTGGATACAATGAGCAGTTCTTC.

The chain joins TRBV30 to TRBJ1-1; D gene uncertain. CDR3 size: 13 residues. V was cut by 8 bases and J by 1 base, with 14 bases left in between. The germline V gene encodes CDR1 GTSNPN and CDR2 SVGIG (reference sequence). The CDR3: CATAKWANTEAFF. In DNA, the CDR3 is TGTGCCACCGCCAAATGGGCGAACACTGAAGCTTTCTTT.

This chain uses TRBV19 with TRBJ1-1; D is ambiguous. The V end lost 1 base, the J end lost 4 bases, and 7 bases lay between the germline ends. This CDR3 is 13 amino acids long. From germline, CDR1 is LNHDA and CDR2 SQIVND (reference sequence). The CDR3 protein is CASSIGRFTEAFF. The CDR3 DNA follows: TGTGCCAGTAGTATAGGCCGGTTCACTGAAGCTTTCTTT.

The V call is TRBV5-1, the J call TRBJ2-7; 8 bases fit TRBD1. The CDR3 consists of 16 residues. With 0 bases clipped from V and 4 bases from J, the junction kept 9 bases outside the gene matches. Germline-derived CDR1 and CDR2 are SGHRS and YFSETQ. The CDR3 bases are TGCGCCAGCAGCTTGGGGGACAGGTTCGGGGGATACGAGCAGTACTTC. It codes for CASSLGDRFGGYEQYF.

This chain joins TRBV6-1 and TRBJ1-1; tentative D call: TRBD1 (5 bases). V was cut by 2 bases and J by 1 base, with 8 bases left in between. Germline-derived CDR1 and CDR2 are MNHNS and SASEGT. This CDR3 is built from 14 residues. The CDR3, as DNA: TGTGCCAGCAGTGAAAAACAGGAGAACACTGAAGCTTTCTTT. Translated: CASSEKQENTEAFF.

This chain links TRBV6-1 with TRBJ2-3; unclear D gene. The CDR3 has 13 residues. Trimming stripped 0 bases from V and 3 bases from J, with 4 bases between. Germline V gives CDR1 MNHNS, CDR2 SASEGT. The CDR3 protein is CASSEALTDTQYF. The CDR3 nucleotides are TGTGCCAGCAGTGAAGCATTAACAGATACGCAGTATTTT.

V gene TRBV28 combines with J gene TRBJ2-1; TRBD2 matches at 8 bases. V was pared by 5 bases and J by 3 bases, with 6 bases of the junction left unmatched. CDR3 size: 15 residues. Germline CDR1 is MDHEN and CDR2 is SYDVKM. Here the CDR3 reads CASSPPGLVYNEQFF. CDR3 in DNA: TGTGCCAGCAGTCCCCCGGGACTAGTCTACAATGAGCAGTTCTTC.

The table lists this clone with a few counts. The CDR3 loop reads CASRTRTEAFF. CDR3 in DNA: TGTGCCAGCAGGACGAGGACTGAAGCTTTCTTT. The V call is TRBV6-5, the J call TRBJ1-1; D is unresolved. Trimming pared 6 bases from V and 5 bases from J, leaving 7 bases between. This CDR3 is built from 11 residues. Germline V gives CDR1 MNHEY, CDR2 SVGAGI.

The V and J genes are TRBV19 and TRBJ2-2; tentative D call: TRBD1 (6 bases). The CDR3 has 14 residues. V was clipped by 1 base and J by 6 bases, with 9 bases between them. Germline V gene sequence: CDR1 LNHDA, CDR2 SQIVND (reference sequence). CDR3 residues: CASSIAWGPGELFF. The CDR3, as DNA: TGTGCCAGTAGTATAGCTTGGGGGCCCGGGGAGCTGTTTTTT. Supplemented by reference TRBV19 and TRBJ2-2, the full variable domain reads DGGITQSPKYLFRKEGQNVTLSCEQNLNHDAMYWYRQDPGQGLRLIYYSQIVNDFQKGDIAEGYSVSREKKESFPLTVTSAQKNPTAFYLCASSIAWGPGELFFGEGSRLTVL.

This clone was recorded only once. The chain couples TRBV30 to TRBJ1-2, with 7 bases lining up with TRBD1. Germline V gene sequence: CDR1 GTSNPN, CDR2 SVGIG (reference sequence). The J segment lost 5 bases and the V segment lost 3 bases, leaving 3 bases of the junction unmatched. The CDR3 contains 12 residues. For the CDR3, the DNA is TGTGCCTGGAGCCCAGGGGGGTATGGCTACACCTTC. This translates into CAWSPGGYGYTF.

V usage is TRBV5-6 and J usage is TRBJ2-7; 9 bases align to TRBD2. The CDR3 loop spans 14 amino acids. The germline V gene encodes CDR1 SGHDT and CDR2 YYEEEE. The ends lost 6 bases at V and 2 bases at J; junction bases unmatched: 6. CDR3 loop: CASTLAGEAYEQYF. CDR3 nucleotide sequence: TGTGCCAGCACTTTAGCGGGGGAGGCCTACGAGCAGTACTTC.

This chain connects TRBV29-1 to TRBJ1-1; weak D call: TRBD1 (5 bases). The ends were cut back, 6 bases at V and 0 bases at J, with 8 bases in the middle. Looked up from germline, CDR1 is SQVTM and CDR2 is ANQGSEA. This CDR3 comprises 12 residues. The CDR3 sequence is CSVRDLNTEAFF. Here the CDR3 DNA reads TGCAGCGTCAGGGATTTGAACACTGAAGCTTTCTTT. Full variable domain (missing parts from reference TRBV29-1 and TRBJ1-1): SAVISQKPSRDICQRGTSLTIQCQVDSQVTMMFWYRQQPGQSLTLIATANQGSEATYESGFVIDKFPISRPNLTFSTLTVSNMSPEDSSIYLCSVRDLNTEAFFGQGTRLTVV.

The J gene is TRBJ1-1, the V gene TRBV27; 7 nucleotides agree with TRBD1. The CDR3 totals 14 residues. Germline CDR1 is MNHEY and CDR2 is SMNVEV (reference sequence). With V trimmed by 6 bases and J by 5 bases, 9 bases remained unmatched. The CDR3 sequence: CASRRKGAGTEAFF. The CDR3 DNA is TGTGCCAGCAGACGAAAGGGGGCGGGTACTGAAGCTTTCTTT.

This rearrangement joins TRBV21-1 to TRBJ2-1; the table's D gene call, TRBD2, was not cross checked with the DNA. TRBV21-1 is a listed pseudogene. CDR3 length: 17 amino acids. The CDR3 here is CASSKGAGGLIYNEQFF. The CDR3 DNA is TGTGCCAGCAGCAAAGGGGCGGGGGGACTTATCTACAATGAGCAGTTCTTC.

As DNA, the CDR3 is TGCGCCAGCAGCCAAGGGGGCTCCGGACCTATGAACACTGAAGCTTTCTTT. This translates into CASSQGGSGPMNTEAFF. The chain couples TRBV4-3 to TRBJ1-1; D may be TRBD1 (5 bases). V lost 1 base, J lost 0 bases, and 15 bases lay in between. The CDR3 has 17 residues. Germline V CDR1 and CDR2: LGHNA, YSLEER.

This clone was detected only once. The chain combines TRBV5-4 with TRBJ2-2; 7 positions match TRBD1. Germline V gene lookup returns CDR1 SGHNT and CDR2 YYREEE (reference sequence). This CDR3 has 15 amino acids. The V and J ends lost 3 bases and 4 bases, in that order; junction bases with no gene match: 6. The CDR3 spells CASSYLTGATGELFF. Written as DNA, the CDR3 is TGTGCCAGCAGCTATCTAACAGGGGCCACCGGGGAGCTGTTTTTT.

This CDR3 reads CASSLDGGRVNEQFF. The CDR3 DNA follows: TGTGCCAGCAGCTTAGATGGCGGGAGGGTTAATGAGCAGTTCTTC. This chain connects TRBV7-3 to TRBJ2-1; 9 nucleotides align to TRBD2. This CDR3 is 15 amino acids long. V shed 2 bases and J 7 bases; nucleotides not matched to a gene: 6. From germline, CDR1 is SGHTA and CDR2 FQGTGA.

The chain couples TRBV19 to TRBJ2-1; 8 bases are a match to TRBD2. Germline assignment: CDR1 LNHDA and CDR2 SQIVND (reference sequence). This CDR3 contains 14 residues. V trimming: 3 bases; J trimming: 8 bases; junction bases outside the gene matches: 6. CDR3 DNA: TGTGCCAGTAGTATTGCGGGAGGTCTCGATGAGCAGTTCTTC. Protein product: CASSIAGGLDEQFF.

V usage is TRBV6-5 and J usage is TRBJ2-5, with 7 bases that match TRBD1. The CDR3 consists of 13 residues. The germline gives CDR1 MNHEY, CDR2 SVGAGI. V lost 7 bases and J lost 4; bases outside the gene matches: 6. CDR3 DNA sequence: TGTGCCAGCAACGACAGGGTCTCAGAGACCCAGTACTTC. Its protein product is CASNDRVSETQYF.

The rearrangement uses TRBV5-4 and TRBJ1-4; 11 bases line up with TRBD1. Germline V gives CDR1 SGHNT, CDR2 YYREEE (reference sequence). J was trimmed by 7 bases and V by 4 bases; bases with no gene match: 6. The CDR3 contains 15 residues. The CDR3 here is CASSEDRGQGEKLFF. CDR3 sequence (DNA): TGTGCCAGCAGCGAGGACAGGGGGCAAGGTGAAAAACTGTTTTTT. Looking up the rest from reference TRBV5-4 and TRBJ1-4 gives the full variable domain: ETGVTQSPTHLIKTRGQQVTLRCSSQSGHNTVSWYQQALGQGPQFIFQYYREEENGRGNFPPRFSGLQFPNYSSELNVNALELDDSALYLCASSEDRGQGEKLFFGSGTQLSVL.

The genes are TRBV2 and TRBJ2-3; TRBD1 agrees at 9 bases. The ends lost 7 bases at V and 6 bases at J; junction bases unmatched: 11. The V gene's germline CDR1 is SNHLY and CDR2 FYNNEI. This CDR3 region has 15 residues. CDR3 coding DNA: TGTGCCAGCATTCTTACGGGACAGGGTTTCGATACGCAGTATTTT. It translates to CASILTGQGFDTQYF.

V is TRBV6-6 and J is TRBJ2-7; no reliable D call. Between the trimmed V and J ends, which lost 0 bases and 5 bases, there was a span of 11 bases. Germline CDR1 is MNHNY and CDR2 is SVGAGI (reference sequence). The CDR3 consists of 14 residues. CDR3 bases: TGTGCCAGCAGTTACTCGCCGGGTTTAAACGAGCAGTACTTC. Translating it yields CASSYSPGLNEQYF.

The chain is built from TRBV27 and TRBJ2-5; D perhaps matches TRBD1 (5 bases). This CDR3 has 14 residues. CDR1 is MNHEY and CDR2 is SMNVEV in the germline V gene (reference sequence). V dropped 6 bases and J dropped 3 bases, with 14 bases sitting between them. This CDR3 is CASSFAGIKETQYF. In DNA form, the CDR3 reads TGTGCCAGCAGCTTCGCAGGGATCAAAGAGACCCAGTACTTC.

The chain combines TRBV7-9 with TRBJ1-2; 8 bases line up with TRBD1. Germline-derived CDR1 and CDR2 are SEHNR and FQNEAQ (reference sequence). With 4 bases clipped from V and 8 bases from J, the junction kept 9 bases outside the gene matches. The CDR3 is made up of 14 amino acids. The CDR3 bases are TGTGCCAGCAGCTGGCGGACAGGGCCTAGGGGCTACACCTTC. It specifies CASSWRTGPRGYTF.

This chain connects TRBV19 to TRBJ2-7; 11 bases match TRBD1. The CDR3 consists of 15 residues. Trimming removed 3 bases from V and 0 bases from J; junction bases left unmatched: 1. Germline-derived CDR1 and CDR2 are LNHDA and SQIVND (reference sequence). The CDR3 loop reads CASSMGTGGSYEQYF. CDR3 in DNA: TGTGCCAGTAGTATGGGGACAGGGGGCTCCTACGAGCAGTACTTC.

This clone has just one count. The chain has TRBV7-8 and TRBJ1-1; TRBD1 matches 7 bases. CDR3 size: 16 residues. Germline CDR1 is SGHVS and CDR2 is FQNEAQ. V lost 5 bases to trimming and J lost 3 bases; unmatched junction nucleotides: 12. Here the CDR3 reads CASSQHRQGTYTEAFF. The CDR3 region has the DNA TGTGCCAGCAGCCAACATCGACAGGGTACTTACACTGAAGCTTTCTTT.

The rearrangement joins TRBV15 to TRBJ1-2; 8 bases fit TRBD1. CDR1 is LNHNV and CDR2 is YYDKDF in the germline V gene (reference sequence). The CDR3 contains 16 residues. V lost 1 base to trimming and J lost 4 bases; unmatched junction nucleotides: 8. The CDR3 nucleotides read TGTGCCACCAGCAGAGGACAGGGGAAGGGGGGCTATGGCTACACCTTC. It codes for CATSRGQGKGGYGYTF.

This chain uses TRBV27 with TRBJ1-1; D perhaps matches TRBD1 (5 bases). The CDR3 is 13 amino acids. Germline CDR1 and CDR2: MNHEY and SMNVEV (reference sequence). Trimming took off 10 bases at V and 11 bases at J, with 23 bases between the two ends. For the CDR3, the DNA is TGTGCCACTCCACACTTACATGGGCGGGGGGCTTTCTTT. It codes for CATPHLHGRGAFF.

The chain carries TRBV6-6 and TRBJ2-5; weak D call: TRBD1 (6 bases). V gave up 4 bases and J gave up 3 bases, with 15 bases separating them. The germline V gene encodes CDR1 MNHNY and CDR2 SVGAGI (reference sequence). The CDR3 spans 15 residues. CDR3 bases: TGTGCCAGCAGTTCCGGGACAAACTATGAAGAGACCCAGTACTTC. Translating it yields CASSSGTNYEETQYF.

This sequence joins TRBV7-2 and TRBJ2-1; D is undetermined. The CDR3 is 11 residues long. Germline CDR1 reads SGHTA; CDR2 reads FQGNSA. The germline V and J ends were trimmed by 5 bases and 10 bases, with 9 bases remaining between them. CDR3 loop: CASSPPYEQFF. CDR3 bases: TGTGCCAGCAGCCCACCCTACGAGCAGTTCTTC.

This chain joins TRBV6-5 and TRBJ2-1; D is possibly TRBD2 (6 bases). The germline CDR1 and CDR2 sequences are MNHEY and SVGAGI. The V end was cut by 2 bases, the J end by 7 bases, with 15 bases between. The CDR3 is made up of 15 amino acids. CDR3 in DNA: TGTGCCAGCAGTTACGTGGTTGCGGGGAAGAATGAGCAGTTCTTC. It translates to CASSYVVAGKNEQFF.

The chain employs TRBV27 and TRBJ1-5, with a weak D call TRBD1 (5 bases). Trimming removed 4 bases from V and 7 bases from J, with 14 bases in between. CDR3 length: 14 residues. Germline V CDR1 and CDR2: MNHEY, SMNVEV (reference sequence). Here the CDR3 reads CASSSTGGGQPQHF. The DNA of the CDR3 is TGTGCCAGCAGTTCTACCGGGGGGGGACAGCCCCAGCATTTT.